A selection of T cell receptor beta chains follows, all from one sample in a study of PD-1 blockade in classical Hodgkin lymphoma. Assay: immunoSEQ multiplex PCR; the TCRdb copy retains only in-frame clones and omits some. The sample has 80,000 to 100,000 clones, more than 90% seen once. The sample was peripheral blood mononuclear cells (PBMCs), taken at baseline. These receptors originate from a human donor with classical Hodgkin lymphoma. Both conserved end residues are part of each CDR3. Each record gives: J gene, clone size, V gene, D gene, CDR3 DNA, CDR3 protein. A D gene is named only where the DNA matches it firmly. Rows may omit the clone size; those that give it use once, few, many or a size class.

J gene: TRBJ2-7; clone size: -; V gene: TRBV19; D gene: TRBD2; CDR3 DNA: TGTGCCAGTAGTGCCCGACTAGCGGGAGGAGCCTACGAGCAGTACTTC; CDR3 protein: CASSARLAGGAYEQYF
J gene: TRBJ1-1; clone size: once; V gene: TRBV29-1; D gene: TRBD1; CDR3 DNA: TGCAGCGCTCTACAGGGACAGGGCACTGAAGCTTTCTTT; CDR3 protein: CSALQGQGTEAFF
J gene: TRBJ2-5; clone size: -; V gene: TRBV28; D gene: TRBD1; CDR3 DNA: TGTGCCAGCAGTTCCCAAAACTATGAGACAGGGGCGTACCAAGAGACCCAGTACTTC; CDR3 protein: CASSSQNYETGAYQETQYF
J gene: TRBJ2-7; clone size: -; V gene: TRBV28; D gene: TRBD1; CDR3 DNA: TGTGCCAGCTCCGGACCGGGACAGAGGGCCTACGAGCAGTACTTC; CDR3 protein: CASSGPGQRAYEQYF
J gene: TRBJ2-5; clone size: -; V gene: TRBV6-6; D gene: -; CDR3 DNA: TGTGCCAGCAGTTACCCGGTGGGGACCCAGTACTTC; CDR3 protein: CASSYPVGTQYF
J gene: TRBJ2-5; clone size: -; V gene: TRBV27; D gene: -; CDR3 DNA: TGTGCCAGCAGTCCCCTGACCCTTAGAGCCCAAGAGACCCAGTACTTC; CDR3 protein: CASSPLTLRAQETQYF
J gene: TRBJ2-7; clone size: -; V gene: TRBV10-1; D gene: -; CDR3 DNA: TGCGCCAGCAGTGAGTCGAGCGGGCAAACCTACGAGCAGTACTTC; CDR3 protein: CASSESSGQTYEQYF
J gene: TRBJ2-4; clone size: -; V gene: TRBV28; D gene: -; CDR3 DNA: TGTGCCAGCAGTCGACCACGACAAAGCAACATTCAGTACTTC; CDR3 protein: CASSRPRQSNIQYF
J gene: TRBJ2-7; clone size: -; V gene: TRBV5-1; D gene: -; CDR3 DNA: TGCGCCAGCAGCTCATCACCGGATAGAATTAGCTACGAGCAGTACTTC; CDR3 protein: CASSSSPDRISYEQYF
J gene: TRBJ2-3; clone size: -; V gene: TRBV5-1; D gene: -; CDR3 DNA: TGCGCCAGCAGCTCGACGGGGTACACAGATACGCAGTATTTT; CDR3 protein: CASSSTGYTDTQYF
J gene: TRBJ2-1; clone size: -; V gene: TRBV4-1; D gene: TRBD2; CDR3 DNA: TGCGCCAGCAGCGGGGGGGGAGGACTAGCGGGTCCTTACGGCTACAATGAGCAGTTCTTC; CDR3 protein: CASSGGGGLAGPYGYNEQFF
J gene: TRBJ2-5; clone size: -; V gene: TRBV29-1; D gene: TRBD1; CDR3 DNA: TGCAGCGTTCTTCCTTGGACAGGGGGGACCCAGTACTTC; CDR3 protein: CSVLPWTGGTQYF
J gene: TRBJ1-2; clone size: -; V gene: TRBV5-6; D gene: -; CDR3 DNA: TGTGCCAGCAGCCGGCGGGGGGCTCCGGATGTTGGCTACACCTTC; CDR3 protein: CASSRRGAPDVGYTF
J gene: TRBJ2-1; clone size: -; V gene: TRBV7-2; D gene: -; CDR3 DNA: TGTGCCAGCAGCTTAGGCCGCGTCAATGAGCAGTTCTTC; CDR3 protein: CASSLGRVNEQFF
J gene: TRBJ2-1; clone size: -; V gene: TRBV19; D gene: -; CDR3 DNA: TGTGCCAGTAGTAATGACAGGTTTAACTCCTACAATGAGCAGTTCTTC; CDR3 protein: CASSNDRFNSYNEQFF
J gene: TRBJ2-3; clone size: -; V gene: TRBV28; D gene: -; CDR3 DNA: TGTGCCAGCAGGGGGTCGGTCCCGGGACTCCTCTCGGATACGCAGTATTTT; CDR3 protein: CASRGSVPGLLSDTQYF
J gene: TRBJ1-2; clone size: -; V gene: TRBV19; D gene: TRBD1; CDR3 DNA: TGTGCCAGTACCCCCGGTGGACAGGGTCGTCTGGTCTATGGCTACACCTTC; CDR3 protein: CASTPGGQGRLVYGYTF
J gene: TRBJ1-2; clone size: -; V gene: TRBV9; D gene: -; CDR3 DNA: TGTGCCAGCAGCGTGGACGTAGCGGAATATTATGGCTACACCTTC; CDR3 protein: CASSVDVAEYYGYTF
J gene: TRBJ2-7; clone size: -; V gene: TRBV18; D gene: TRBD1; CDR3 DNA: TGTGCCAGCTCACAGGACAGGTACGAGCAGTACTTC; CDR3 protein: CASSQDRYEQYF
J gene: TRBJ2-3; clone size: -; V gene: TRBV29-1; D gene: TRBD2; CDR3 DNA: TGCAGCGTTGAAGACGGGACTAGGGGTGGAGATACGCAGTATTTT; CDR3 protein: CSVEDGTRGGDTQYF
J gene: TRBJ1-1; clone size: -; V gene: TRBV5-5; D gene: -; CDR3 DNA: TGTGCCAGCAGCTTGGAGAGGGTTAACACTGAAGCTTTCTTT; CDR3 protein: CASSLERVNTEAFF
J gene: TRBJ1-2; clone size: -; V gene: TRBV19; D gene: -; CDR3 DNA: TGTGCCAGTGGATCAACAGGGTTGGTCTATGGCTACACCTTC; CDR3 protein: CASGSTGLVYGYTF
J gene: TRBJ2-3; clone size: -; V gene: TRBV10-1; D gene: -; CDR3 DNA: TGCGCCAGCAGTGCGGACTTTAGCACAGATACGCAGTATTTT; CDR3 protein: CASSADFSTDTQYF
J gene: TRBJ2-7; clone size: -; V gene: TRBV30; D gene: -; CDR3 DNA: TGTGCCTGGAGTGATCTGGCCTCGGGGTACGAGCAGTACTTC; CDR3 protein: CAWSDLASGYEQYF
J gene: TRBJ2-1; clone size: -; V gene: TRBV5-1; D gene: -; CDR3 DNA: TGCGCCAGCAGCTTGTTGCCGACTCGCTACAATGAGCAGTTCTTC; CDR3 protein: CASSLLPTRYNEQFF